This T cell receptor (beta chain) was found in a study of T-cell reconstitution after alpha-beta-depleted transplantation in children. Unique molecular identifiers were incorporated during preparation of the TCRbeta library. MiXCR was run by TCRdb on the PCR reads, yielding one entry per CDR3 protein. Of around 400,000 distinct CDR3 sequences in the sample, approximately 11% were seen once. This clonotype was picked up many times. The material sequenced was PBMCs from the stem cell graft donor, taken from the stem cell graft. This TCR derives from a human donor who donated a stem cell graft to a child with acute myeloid leukemia.

CDR3 loop: CASEGASYEQYF. The CDR3 DNA follows: TGTGCCAGCGAGGGCGCGTCCTACGAGCAGTACTTC. The chain combines TRBV6-2 or TRBV6-3 with TRBJ2-7; weak D call: TRBD2 (5 bases). The CDR3 extends over 12 amino acids. CDR1 and CDR2 (germline): MNHEY, SVGEGT. Deletions cut 8 bases from V and 1 base from J, with 9 bases between.